This T cell receptor (beta chain) appears in the sequencing data of a study of T-cell reconstitution after alpha-beta-depleted transplantation in children. Comment on this clonotype: Its antigen is unknown.

The study, taken as a whole, reports: TCRbeta diversity was high at day 60 in some patients (a result of surviving recipient T cells and thymic progenitors). At the one-year point after transplant, T-cell counts and TCRbeta diversity were found to come mostly from T cells that had been newly produced. There were reportedly several hundred expanded graft clones from which alpha-beta T cells came about two months after transplant.

Unique molecular identifiers featured in how the TCRbeta library was prepared. TCRdb re-called the PCR reads with MiXCR, one entry per CDR3 protein. The data contain 800,000 to 1,000,000 distinct CDR3 sequences, roughly 29% of them singletons. CDR3 length: 16 residues. V shed 5 bases, J shed 4 bases, and the junction held 8 bases outside the gene matches. CDR1 and CDR2 from the germline V gene are MDHEN and SYDVKM. The rearrangement joins TRBV28 to TRBJ2-1; 10 bases are a match to TRBD2. This specimen consisted of PBMCs, mostly from graft donor cells, obtained 360 days after TCRalphabeta/CD19-depleted stem cell transplant. This TCR was sampled from a boy in the first two years of life who had a stem cell transplant for SCID, so the T cells may come from the graft donor. The DNA of the CDR3 is TGTGCCAGCAGTCCGCTCCTAGCGGGGGCTTACAATGAGCAGTTCTTC. Its protein product is CASSPLLAGAYNEQFF. Together with reference TRBV28 and TRBJ2-1, the CDR3 gives the full variable domain: DVKVTQSSRYLVKRTGEKVFLECVQDMDHENMFWYRQDPGLGLRLIYFSYDVKMKEKGDIPEGYSVSREKKERFSLILESASTNQTSMYLCASSPLLAGAYNEQFFGPGTRLTVL.